The table lists the clone carrying this T cell receptor beta chain with a few counts. Antigen unknown. The germline gives CDR1 MDHEN, CDR2 SYDVKM. V lost 4 bases, J lost 3 bases, and 7 bases lay in between. The CDR3 is 13 amino acids. The data were obtained in a study of identical twins. Whole-study results and caveats: Twin pairs had excess sharing that was weaker in beta out-of-frame sequences.

TCRdb ran MiXCR on the 5' RACE reads and lists one entry per CDR3 protein. The profile shows some 570,000 distinct CDR3 sequences, around 24% of them singletons. These sequences were also reported in another study, on yellow fever vaccine responses in identical twins.

The TCR was taken from a woman between 18 and 29 years old in good health. This chain connects TRBV28 to TRBJ1-5, with D uncertain. Material for sequencing was CD4+ T cells sorted from blood. CDR3 sequence: CASSSSPNQPQHF. CDR3 DNA sequence: TGTGCCAGCAGTTCCTCACCCAATCAGCCCCAGCATTTT.